This T cell receptor beta chain was captured in a study of blood T cell repertoires in COVID-19. CDR3 length: 13 residues. Per germline, CDR1 MNHEY and CDR2 SVGAGI. Trimming took 6 bases from V and 3 from J, leaving 11 bases between them. Methods used by the authors: Amplification of reference gene primers was used by the study to estimate nucleated cell counts. The protocol was immunoSEQ multiplex PCR, while the TCRdb copy is restricted to in-frame clones and leaves out a portion. V and J calls and clone size are copied from that table; D and trimming were computed from the DNA. Of some 260,000 clones in the sample, about 86% were seen once.

V is TRBV6-5 and J is TRBJ1-2; TRBD1 is a possible D gene (5 bases). What was sequenced was PBMCs or T cells enriched from blood (not recorded which). The sequence derives from a man aged 25 to 40 with acute COVID-19. Here the CDR3 DNA reads TGTGCCAGCAGAACAGGTCTTGACTATGGCTACACCTTC. Translating it yields CASRTGLDYGYTF.